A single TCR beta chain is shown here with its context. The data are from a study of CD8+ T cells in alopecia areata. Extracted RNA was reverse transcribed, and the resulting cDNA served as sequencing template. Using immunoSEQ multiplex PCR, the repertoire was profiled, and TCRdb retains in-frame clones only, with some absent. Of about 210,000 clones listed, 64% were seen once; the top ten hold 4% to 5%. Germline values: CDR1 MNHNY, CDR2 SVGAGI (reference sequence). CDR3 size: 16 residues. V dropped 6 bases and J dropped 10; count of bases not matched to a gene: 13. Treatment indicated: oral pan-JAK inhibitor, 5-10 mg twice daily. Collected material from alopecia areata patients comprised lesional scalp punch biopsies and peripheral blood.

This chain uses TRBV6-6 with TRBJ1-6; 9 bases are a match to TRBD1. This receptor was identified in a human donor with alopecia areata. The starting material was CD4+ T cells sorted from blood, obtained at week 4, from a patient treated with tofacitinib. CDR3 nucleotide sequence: TGTGCCAGCAGCCCATCACAGGGGGCTGGAGGCTCACCCCTCCACTTT. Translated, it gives CASSPSQGAGGSPLHF.